The source of this T cell receptor beta chain is a study of shared clonotypes between healthy human individuals. Study outcomes and limitations: Exclusively blood specimens were collected; tissue repertoires likely differ.

Comment on this clone: The antigen remains unidentified.

The CDR3 contains 16 residues. V lost 4 bases to trimming and J lost 8 bases; unmatched junction nucleotides: 14. CDR1 is SGHDT and CDR2 is YYEEEE in the germline V gene. Sequencing used immunoSEQ multiplex PCR; TCRdb keeps in-frame clones, though not all of them. The sample has some 1.5 million clones, roughly 96% seen once; the top ten hold over 1%. This clonotype originated in a man under 40 in good health. The chain carries TRBV5-6 and TRBJ1-2, with 10 nucleotides matching TRBD1. The specimen was naive CD4+ T cells sorted from blood. The subset is: CD45RA+ positively selected. CDR3 nucleotides: TGTGCCAGCAGCCAGATCTCTAGGGACAGGGGACGGGGCTACACCTTC. Protein: CASSQISRDRGRGYTF. The variable domain in full, with the rest retrieved from reference TRBV5-6 and TRBJ1-2, is DAGVTQSPTHLIKTRGQQVTLRCSPKSGHDTVSWYQQALGQGPQFIFQYYEEEERQRGNFPDRFSGHQFPNYSSELNVNALLLGDSALYLCASSQISRDRGRGYTFGSGTRLTVV.